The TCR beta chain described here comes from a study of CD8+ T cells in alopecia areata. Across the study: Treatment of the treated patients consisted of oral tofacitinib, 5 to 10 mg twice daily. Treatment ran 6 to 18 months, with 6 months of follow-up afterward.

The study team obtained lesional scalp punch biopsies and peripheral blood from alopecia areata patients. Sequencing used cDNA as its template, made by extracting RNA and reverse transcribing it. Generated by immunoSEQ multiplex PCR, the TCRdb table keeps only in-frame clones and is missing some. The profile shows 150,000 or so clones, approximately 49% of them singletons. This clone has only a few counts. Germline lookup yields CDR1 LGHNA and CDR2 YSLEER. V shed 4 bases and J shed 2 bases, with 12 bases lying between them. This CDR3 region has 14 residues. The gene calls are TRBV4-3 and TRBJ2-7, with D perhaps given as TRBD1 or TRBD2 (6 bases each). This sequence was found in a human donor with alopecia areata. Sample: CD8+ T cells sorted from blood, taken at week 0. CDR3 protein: CASSPSGDTYEQYF. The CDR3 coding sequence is TGCGCCAGCAGCCCCTCGGGGGACACCTACGAGCAGTACTTC.